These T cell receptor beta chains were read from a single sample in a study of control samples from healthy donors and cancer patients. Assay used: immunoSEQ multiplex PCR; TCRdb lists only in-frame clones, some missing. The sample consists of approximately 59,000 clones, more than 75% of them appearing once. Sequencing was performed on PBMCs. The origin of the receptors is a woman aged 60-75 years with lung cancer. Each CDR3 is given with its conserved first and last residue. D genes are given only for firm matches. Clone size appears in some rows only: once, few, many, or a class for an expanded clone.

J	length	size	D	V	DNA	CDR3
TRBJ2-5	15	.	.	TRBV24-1	TGTGCCACCAGTGAGAGTCTAGCGAACCAAGAGACCCAGTACTTC	CATSESLANQETQYF
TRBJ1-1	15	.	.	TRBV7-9	TGTGCCAGCAGCTTATCCCAGGGTTCGAACACTGAAGCTTTCTTT	CASSLSQGSNTEAFF
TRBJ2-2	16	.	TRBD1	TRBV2	TGTGCCAGCAGTCGTGACCGGACAGGGAACACCGGGGAGCTGTTTTTT	CASSRDRTGNTGELFF
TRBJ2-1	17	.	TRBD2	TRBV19	TGTGCCAGTAGTATCGATGGGACTAGCGGGAGGTTCGATGAGCAGTTCTTC	CASSIDGTSGRFDEQFF
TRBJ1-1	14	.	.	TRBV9	TGTGCCAGCAGCGTAGGGGCAGGGAGCACTGAAGCTTTCTTT	CASSVGAGSTEAFF
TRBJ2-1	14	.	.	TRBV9	TGTGCCAGCAGCGTCCGAGGGACCCGCGATGAGCAGTTCTTC	CASSVRGTRDEQFF
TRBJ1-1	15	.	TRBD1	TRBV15	TGTGCCACCAGCAGGCGGACAGGGGATGGGACTGAAGCTTTCTTT	CATSRRTGDGTEAFF
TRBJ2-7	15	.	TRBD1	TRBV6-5	TGTGCCAGCAGACGACCGGGACAGGGTTATGGAGAGCAGTACTTC	CASRRPGQGYGEQYF
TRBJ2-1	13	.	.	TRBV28	TGTGCCAGCAGCCCGGATGGGAATTTTGAGCAGTTCTTC	CASSPDGNFEQFF
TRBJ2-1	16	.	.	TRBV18	TGTGCCAGCTCACGCAACGTAGCGGAGAACTACAATGAGCAGTTCTTC	CASSRNVAENYNEQFF
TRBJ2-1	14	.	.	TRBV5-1	TGCGCCAGCAGCTTGACTAGTGGTACCAATGAGCAGTTCTTC	CASSLTSGTNEQFF
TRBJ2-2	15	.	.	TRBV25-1	TGTGCCAGCAGTGACCCAGCACGTGGGACCGGGGAGCTGTTTTTT	CASSDPARGTGELFF
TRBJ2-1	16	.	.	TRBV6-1	TGTGCCAGCAGTGAAGTTGCCACAGTTACATACAATGAGCAGTTCTTC	CASSEVATVTYNEQFF
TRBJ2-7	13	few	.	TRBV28	TGTGCCAGCAGTTTATTGGGCCCCTACGAGCAGTACTTC	CASSLLGPYEQYF
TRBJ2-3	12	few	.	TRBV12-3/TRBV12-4	TGTGCCAGCAGTTTACGTCCCAATACGCAGTATTTT	CASSLRPNTQYF
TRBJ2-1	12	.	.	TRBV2	TGTGCCAGCATGGTGACGGGAGCTGAGCAGTTCTTC	CASMVTGAEQFF
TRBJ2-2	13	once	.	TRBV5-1	TGCGCCAGCAGTTCCGGGAACACCGGGGAGCTGTTTTTT	CASSSGNTGELFF
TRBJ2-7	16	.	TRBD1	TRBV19	TGTGCCAGTAGTAGAGAGACCGGGACAGCTTCCTACGAGCAGTACTTC	CASSRETGTASYEQYF
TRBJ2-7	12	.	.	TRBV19	TGTGCCAGTAGTGCGTTCGGGACCGAGCAGTACTTC	CASSAFGTEQYF
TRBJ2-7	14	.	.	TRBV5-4	TGTGCCAGCAGCTTGTTGGGGGCCAACTACGAGCAGTACTTC	CASSLLGANYEQYF
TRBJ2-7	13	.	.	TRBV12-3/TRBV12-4	TGTGCCAGCACCCCCGGGGCCCCCTACGAGCAGTACTTC	CASTPGAPYEQYF
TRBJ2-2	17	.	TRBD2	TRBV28	TGTGCCAGCACCAGTGAAGTACTAGCGGGAGACGACGGGGAGCTGTTTTTT	CASTSEVLAGDDGELFF
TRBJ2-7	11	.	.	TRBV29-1	TGCAGCGTTACAGCTTTCTACGAGCAGTACTTC	CSVTAFYEQYF
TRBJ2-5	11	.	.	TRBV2	TGTGCCAGCAGCAACCAAGAGACCCAGTACTTC	CASSNQETQYF
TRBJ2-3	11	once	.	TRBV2	TGTGCCAGCAGGATAGCAGATACGCAGTATTTT	CASRIADTQYF
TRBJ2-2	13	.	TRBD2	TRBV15	TGTGCCACCGGGAGGGCGAACACCGGGGAGCTGTTTTTT	CATGRANTGELFF
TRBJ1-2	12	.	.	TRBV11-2	TGTGCCAGCAGCACCCCGGCCGGGGGGGGCACCTTC	CASSTPAGGGTF